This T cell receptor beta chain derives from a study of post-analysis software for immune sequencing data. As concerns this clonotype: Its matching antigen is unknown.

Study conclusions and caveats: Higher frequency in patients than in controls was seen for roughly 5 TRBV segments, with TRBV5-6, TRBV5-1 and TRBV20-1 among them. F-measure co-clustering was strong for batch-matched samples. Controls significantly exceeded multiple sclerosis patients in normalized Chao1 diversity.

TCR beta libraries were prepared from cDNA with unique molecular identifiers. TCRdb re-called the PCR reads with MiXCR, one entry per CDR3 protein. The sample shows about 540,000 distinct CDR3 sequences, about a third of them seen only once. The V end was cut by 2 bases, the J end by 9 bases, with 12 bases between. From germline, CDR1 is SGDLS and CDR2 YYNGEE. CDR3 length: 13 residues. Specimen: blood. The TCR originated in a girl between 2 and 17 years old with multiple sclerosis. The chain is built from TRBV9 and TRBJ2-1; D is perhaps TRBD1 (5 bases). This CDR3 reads CASSVRTGREQFF. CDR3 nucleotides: TGTGCCAGCAGCGTCAGAACAGGACGTGAGCAGTTCTTC.